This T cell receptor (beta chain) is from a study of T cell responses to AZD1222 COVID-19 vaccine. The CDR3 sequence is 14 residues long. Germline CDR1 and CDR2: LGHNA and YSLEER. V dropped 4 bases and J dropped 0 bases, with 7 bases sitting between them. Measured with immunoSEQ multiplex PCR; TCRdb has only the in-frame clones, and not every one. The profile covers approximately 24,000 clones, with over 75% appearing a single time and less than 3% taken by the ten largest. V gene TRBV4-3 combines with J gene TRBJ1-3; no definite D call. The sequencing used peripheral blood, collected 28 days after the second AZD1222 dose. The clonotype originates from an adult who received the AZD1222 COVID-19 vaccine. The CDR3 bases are TGCGCCAGCAGCCCTCCCGGCTCTGGAAACACCATATATTTT. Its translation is CASSPPGSGNTIYF.